This entry lists 21 T cell receptor beta chains sequenced from one sample in a study of cytomegalovirus exposure and HLA in healthy donors. The PCR ran on 60 Vbeta and 13 Jbeta primers. This table comes from immunoSEQ multiplex PCR, and its TCRdb copy is limited to in-frame clones, with some not included. The sample gives 50,000 to 75,000 clones, 65% to 80% of which show up once; about 6.8% is in the top ten. Sequenced sample: PBMCs. These receptors were taken from a man aged 30 to 45 in good health and CMV-seropositive.

This clone was recorded a few times. This chain links TRBV28 with TRBJ2-7; D is possibly TRBD1 (5 bases). Germline V gives CDR1 MDHEN, CDR2 SYDVKM. V was cut by 8 bases and J by 0 bases, with 8 bases left in between. The CDR3 runs to 12 residues. The CDR3 loop is CASRQSSYEQYF. In nucleotides, the CDR3 is TGTGCCAGCCGACAGAGCTCCTACGAGCAGTACTTC.

This chain connects TRBV9 to TRBJ2-5; the D gene is possibly TRBD2 (6 bases). The CDR3 totals 15 residues. Trimming cost V 0 bases and J 5 bases, with 14 bases left between them. The V gene's germline CDR1 is SGDLS and CDR2 YYNGEE. CDR3 sequence reads: CASSVGWRGAETQYF. In DNA, the CDR3 is TGTGCCAGCAGCGTAGGGTGGAGGGGCGCGGAGACCCAGTACTTC. Full variable domain (remainder filled in from reference TRBV9 and TRBJ2-5): DSGVTQTPKHLITATGQRVTLRCSPRSGDLSVYWYQQSLDQGLQFLIQYYNGEERAKGNILERFSAQQFPDLHSELNLSSLELGDSALYFCASSVGWRGAETQYFGPGTRLLVL.

This chain uses TRBV18 with TRBJ1-2; TRBD1 aligns across 8 bases. Germline V gene sequence: CDR1 KGHSH, CDR2 LQKENI. There are 15 residues in the CDR3. V shed 2 bases and J 4 bases; nucleotides not matched to a gene: 6. CDR3 nucleotides: TGTGCCAGCTCACCATCGGCAGGGGGCCGCTATGGCTACACCTTC. As protein: CASSPSAGGRYGYTF. Full variable domain (missing parts from reference TRBV18 and TRBJ1-2): NAGVMQNPRHLVRRRGQEARLRCSPMKGHSHVYWYRQLPEEGLKFMVYLQKENIIDESGMPKERFSAEFPKEGPSILRIQQVVRGDSAAYFCASSPSAGGRYGYTFGSGTRLTVV.

This chain connects TRBV29-1 to TRBJ1-1; D perhaps matches TRBD1 (6 bases). This CDR3 contains 13 residues. Trimming pared 7 bases from V and 4 bases from J, leaving 16 bases between. Germline V gives CDR1 SQVTM, CDR2 ANQGSEA. CDR3 sequence reads: CSAPGLGATEAFF. The CDR3, as DNA: TGCAGCGCCCCCGGTTTGGGGGCCACTGAAGCTTTCTTT.

The chain recombines TRBV6-4 with TRBJ1-1; no clear D. The CDR3 totals 14 residues. Trimming removed 5 bases from V and 1 base from J, with 11 bases in between. From germline, CDR1 is MRHNA and CDR2 SNTAGT. The CDR3 nucleotides read TGTGCCAGCAGTAACAGCCCCGGGAACACTGAAGCTTTCTTT. The encoded protein is CASSNSPGNTEAFF.

The chain joins TRBV28 to TRBJ2-7; TRBD1 matches at 10 bases. The CDR3 length is 15 residues. Germline V gene sequence: CDR1 MDHEN, CDR2 SYDVKM. With V trimmed by 8 bases and J by 2 bases, 9 bases remained unmatched. DNA for the CDR3: TGTGCCAGCGGTACCGGGACAGGGGACCCCTACGAGCAGTACTTC. It is translated as CASGTGTGDPYEQYF.

The sample holds a few counts of this clone. The genes are TRBV30 and TRBJ1-1, with a tentative D call TRBD1 (5 bases). Germline V lookup: CDR1 GTSNPN, CDR2 SVGIG (reference sequence). The CDR3 spans 16 residues. Between the trimmed V and J ends, which lost 0 bases and 0 bases, there was a span of 14 bases. CDR3: CAWSVWRIQVNTEAFF. The CDR3 bases are TGTGCCTGGAGTGTATGGAGAATACAGGTGAACACTGAAGCTTTCTTT.

The chain is built from TRBV4-1 and TRBJ2-1; 10 bases align to TRBD1. Trimming took 6 bases from V and 7 from J; bases not matched to a gene: 6. There are 14 residues in the CDR3. Looked up from germline, CDR1 is MGHRA and CDR2 is YSYEKL. Written as DNA, the CDR3 is TGCGCCAGCAGGAACTCGGGACAGGGGAATGAGCAGTTCTTC. The encoded protein is CASRNSGQGNEQFF.

The chain uses TRBV6-1 and TRBJ2-1; the D is unclear. Germline CDR1 and CDR2: MNHNS and SASEGT. Trimming cost V 4 bases and J 10 bases, with 8 bases left between them. The CDR3 spans 11 residues. The CDR3 loop is CASSGMREQFF. CDR3 nucleotides: TGTGCCAGCAGTGGAATGAGGGAGCAGTTCTTC.

J is TRBJ1-1 and V is TRBV11-3; D is perhaps TRBD1 (5 bases). The ends were cut back, 5 bases at V and 0 bases at J, with 7 bases in the middle. The CDR3 runs 13 residues. Per the germline V gene, CDR1 is SGHNT and CDR2 is YENEEA. This chain's CDR3 is CASSPGVNTEAFF. CDR3 sequence (DNA): TGTGCCAGCAGCCCGGGGGTGAACACTGAAGCTTTCTTT.

The chain joins TRBV9 to TRBJ1-6, with D perhaps TRBD1 (6 bases). This CDR3 has 14 residues. V was clipped by 3 bases and J by 6 bases, with 10 bases between them. The germline gives CDR1 SGDLS, CDR2 YYNGEE. The CDR3 sequence is CASSEQGANSPLHF. The CDR3 bases are TGTGCCAGCAGCGAACAGGGTGCTAATTCACCCCTCCACTTT.

The V and J genes are TRBV4-3 and TRBJ1-1; D is possibly TRBD1 (5 bases). Germline CDR1 LGHNA, CDR2 YSLEER. This CDR3 is built from 14 residues. The V gene lost 5 bases and the J gene lost 10 bases, with 20 bases spanning the gap. Written as DNA, the CDR3 is TGCGCCAGCAGCTCCCAGGAGGGACGACTAGGAGCTTTCTTT. Its translation is CASSSQEGRLGAFF.

The chain carries TRBV7-8 and TRBJ1-1; D is unresolved. V lost 1 base, J lost 10 bases, and 13 bases lay in between. CDR1 is SGHVS, CDR2 FQNEAQ, per germline. CDR3 length: 13 amino acids. The DNA for the CDR3 is TGTGCCAGCAGCTTAGTTGACTCCACGCCAGCTTTCTTT. This encodes CASSLVDSTPAFF. Full variable domain (missing parts from reference TRBV7-8 and TRBJ1-1): GAGVSQSPRYKVAKRGQDVALRCDPISGHVSLFWYQQALGQGPEFLTYFQNEAQLDKSGLPSDRFFAERPEGSVSTLKIQRTQQEDSAVYLCASSLVDSTPAFFGQGTRLTVV.

The chain links TRBV4-1 to TRBJ2-4; 9 nucleotides match TRBD2. Germline V gene data show CDR1 as MGHRA and CDR2 as YSYEKL. This CDR3 has 18 amino acids. J gave up 4 bases and V 0 bases, and 10 bases lay outside the gene matches. Here the CDR3 DNA reads TGCGCCAGCAGCCAAGAGAGACTAGCGGAAATAGGTAAAAACATTCAGTACTTC. Its translation: CASSQERLAEIGKNIQYF.

The chain has TRBV5-1 and TRBJ2-7, with TRBD2 matching 7 bases. V was clipped by 1 base and J by 3 bases; unmatched bases: 4. The CDR3 has 14 residues. The germline V gene encodes CDR1 SGHRS and CDR2 YFSETQ. The CDR3 protein is CASSLSGADYEQYF. DNA for the CDR3: TGCGCCAGCAGCTTGAGCGGGGCAGACTACGAGCAGTACTTC. Full variable domain (rest looked up from reference TRBV5-1 and TRBJ2-7): KAGVTQTPRYLIKTRGQQVTLSCSPISGHRSVSWYQQTPGQGLQFLFEYFSETQRNKGNFPGRFSGRQFSNSRSEMNVSTLELGDSALYLCASSLSGADYEQYFGPGTRLTVT.

The V gene is TRBV2, the J gene TRBJ2-2; 7 bases are a match to TRBD2. From germline, CDR1 is SNHLY and CDR2 FYNNEI. The CDR3 extends over 13 amino acids. V shed 8 bases and J 5 bases; nucleotides not matched to a gene: 5. Written as DNA, the CDR3 is TGTGCCAGCTGGGGGGGAGGGACCGGGGAGCTGTTTTTT. This gives the protein CASWGGGTGELFF. The full variable domain, in which reference TRBV2 and TRBJ2-2 provide the parts outside the CDR3, is EPEVTQTPSHQVTQMGQEVILRCVPISNHLYFYWYRQILGQKVEFLVSFYNNEISEKSEIFDDQFSVERPDGSNFTLKIRSTKLEDSAMYFCASWGGGTGELFFGEGSRLTVL.

The V gene is TRBV28, the J gene TRBJ1-3; D unclear. V gave up 10 bases and J gave up 4 bases, with 8 bases separating them. Germline loops: CDR1 MDHEN, CDR2 SYDVKM. This CDR3 region has 11 residues. CDR3 coding DNA: TGTGCCATCCGACACGGAAACACCATATATTTT. It specifies CAIRHGNTIYF.

This clone occurred a few times. The chain couples TRBV4-3 to TRBJ2-3; 10 bases line up with TRBD2. CDR1 and CDR2 (germline): LGHNA, YSLEER. The CDR3 spans 16 residues. The junction had 8 bases not matched to a gene; V was cut back by 2 bases and J by 6 bases. CDR3 bases: TGCGCCAGCAGCCAACAAAGCGGGGGGGCGGGGGATACGCAGTATTTT. This gives the protein CASSQQSGGAGDTQYF.

J is TRBJ2-3 and V is TRBV14, with 13 bases lining up with TRBD2. Germline V lookup: CDR1 SGHDN, CDR2 FVKESK. Losses at the gene ends were 5 bases for V and 4 bases for J; bases not matched to a gene: 6. This CDR3 contains 16 residues. CDR3 nucleotide sequence: TGTGCCAGCAGCGCCCGACTAGCGGGGGGCTCAGATACGCAGTATTTT. Its protein is CASSARLAGGSDTQYF. The variable domain in full, completed from reference TRBV14 and TRBJ2-3, reads EAGVTQFPSHSVIEKGQTVTLRCDPISGHDNLYWYRRVMGKEIKFLLHFVKESKQDESGMPNNRFLAERTGGTYSTLKVQPAELEDSGVYFCASSARLAGGSDTQYFGPGTRLTVL.

The chain employs TRBV6-1 and TRBJ1-2, with no clear D. Deletions cut 4 bases from V and 4 bases from J, with 16 bases between. This CDR3 is built from 15 residues. Germline V gives CDR1 MNHNS, CDR2 SASEGT. For the CDR3, the DNA is TGTGCCAGCAGTGTAGAAGAGGGCGCAGGCTATGGCTACACCTTC. It specifies CASSVEEGAGYGYTF.

The chain has TRBV7-8 and TRBJ1-2; D ambiguous. CDR3 length: 15 amino acids. Germline assignment: CDR1 SGHVS and CDR2 FQNEAQ. Between the trimmed V and J ends, which lost 6 bases and 0 bases, there was a span of 14 bases. CDR3 DNA: TGTGCCAGCAGTCTAGGAGCCGGAGCTAACTATGGCTACACCTTC. This translates into CASSLGAGANYGYTF.